The 19 T cell receptor beta chains reported below all come from one sample, sequenced in a study of blood T cell repertoires in COVID-19. Using immunoSEQ multiplex PCR, the repertoire was profiled, and TCRdb retains in-frame clones only, with some absent. The profile shows approximately 180,000 clones, 70% to 90% of them singletons. The source material was peripheral blood. The source is a person between 65 and 79 years old with COVID-19, enrolled during active disease.

The chain uses TRBV3-1 (or the pseudogene TRBV3-2) and TRBJ1-1, with D unresolved. The V end lost 5 bases, the J end lost 4 bases, and 8 bases lay between the germline ends. The CDR3 is made up of 12 amino acids. Germline V gene lookup returns CDR1 LGHDT and CDR2 YNNKEL (reference sequence). CDR3 coding DNA: TGTGCCAGCAGCATAAGAGGCACTGAAGCTTTCTTT. It translates to CASSIRGTEAFF.

The gene calls are TRBV3-1 (or the pseudogene TRBV3-2) and TRBJ2-3, with D maybe TRBD2 (5 bases). The length of the CDR3 is 13 residues. From germline, CDR1 is LGHDT and CDR2 YNNKEL (reference sequence). The V end lost 4 bases, the J end lost 6 bases, and 11 bases lay between the germline ends. This chain's CDR3 is CASSPPGGDTQYF. The CDR3 nucleotides are TGTGCCAGCAGCCCCCCCGGAGGTGATACGCAGTATTTT.

The chain recombines TRBV5-1 with TRBJ1-1; 7 bases are shared with TRBD1. Losses at the gene ends were 2 bases for V and 7 bases for J; bases not matched to a gene: 17. The CDR3 spans 17 residues. Germline V gene data show CDR1 as SGHRS and CDR2 as YFSETQ. CDR3 protein: CASSFRTGVHLNGEAFF. CDR3 bases: TGCGCCAGCAGCTTTCGCACAGGGGTTCATCTTAACGGTGAAGCTTTCTTT.

The chain joins TRBV7-3 to TRBJ1-6, with 8 bases that match TRBD1. The germline gives CDR1 SGHTA, CDR2 FQGTGA. V lost 7 bases and J lost 6; bases outside the gene matches: 8. CDR3 length: 15 residues. The CDR3 here is CASNGKGTGNSPLHF. The CDR3 DNA is TGTGCCAGCAACGGAAAAGGGACAGGTAATTCACCCCTCCACTTT. The full variable domain, its missing parts supplied by reference TRBV7-3 and TRBJ1-6, is GAGVSQTPSNKVTEKGKYVELRCDPISGHTALYWYRQSLGQGPEFLIYFQGTGAADDSGLPNDRFFAVRPEGSVSTLKIQRTERGDSAVYLCASNGKGTGNSPLHFGNGTRLTVT.

The chain combines TRBV6-5 with TRBJ2-3; D remains ambiguous. Trimming stripped 6 bases from V and 10 bases from J, with 17 bases between. Germline CDR1 reads MNHEY; CDR2 reads SVGAGI. The CDR3 runs 13 residues. CDR3 protein: CASSPKHVNAQYF. The CDR3 DNA reads TGTGCCAGCAGCCCGAAACATGTGAACGCGCAGTATTTT.

The V gene is TRBV6-6, the J gene TRBJ2-3; a weak D match, TRBD1 (11 bases). The CDR3 is 19 residues long. V was shortened by 6 bases and J by 0 bases, with 25 bases between the two germline ends. The V gene's germline CDR1 is MNHNY and CDR2 SVGAGI (reference sequence). CDR3 nucleotides: TGTGCCAGCAGCTGGACAGGGGGCAGGACTAGCGGCAGCACAGATACGCAGTATTTT. Encoded protein: CASSWTGGRTSGSTDTQYF.

The rearrangement joins TRBV30 to TRBJ2-1; 10 nucleotides line up with TRBD2. The junction had 8 bases not matched to a gene; V was cut back by 4 bases and J by 5 bases. Germline V CDR1 and CDR2: GTSNPN, SVGIG (reference sequence). The CDR3 is 15 residues long. Written as DNA, the CDR3 is TGTGCCTGGATTCGAGCGGGAGGGCCTCACAATGAGCAGTTCTTC. Translating gives CAWIRAGGPHNEQFF.

The chain recombines TRBV10-3 with TRBJ2-1, with 10 bases matching TRBD2. The CDR3 runs 15 residues. Losses at the gene ends were 6 bases for V and 2 bases for J; bases not matched to a gene: 4. Germline CDR1 reads ENHRY; CDR2 reads SYGVKD. CDR3 in amino acids: CAIRDSGGTYNEQFF. CDR3 bases: TGTGCCATCAGAGATAGCGGGGGGACCTACAATGAGCAGTTCTTC.

The DNA for the CDR3 is TGCGCCAGCAGCTCCCGGGGAGAGACCCAGTACTTC. Its translation: CASSSRGETQYF. This chain uses TRBV5-1 with TRBJ2-5, with D possibly being TRBD2 (5 bases). This CDR3 has 12 residues. Trimming pared 3 bases from V and 4 bases from J, leaving 7 bases between. Germline V lookup: CDR1 SGHRS, CDR2 YFSETQ.

The chain recombines TRBV6-4 with TRBJ1-2, with 7 bases that match TRBD1. Germline V lookup: CDR1 MRHNA, CDR2 SNTAGT. CDR3 length: 14 amino acids. With V trimmed by 4 bases and J by 7 bases, 9 bases remained unmatched. The CDR3 spells CASSGDRESGGYTF. CDR3 coding DNA: TGTGCCAGCAGTGGCGACAGGGAAAGCGGTGGCTACACCTTC.

J is TRBJ1-5 and V is TRBV15, with 10 bases matching TRBD1. Germline values: CDR1 LNHNV, CDR2 YYDKDF (reference sequence). V gave up 6 bases and J gave up 5 bases; unmatched junction bases: 4. CDR3 size: 14 residues. In DNA form, the CDR3 reads TGTGCCACCAGGTCGGGACAGGGGTATCAGCCCCAGCATTTT. Encoded protein: CATRSGQGYQPQHF.

The J gene is TRBJ1-1, the V gene TRBV28, with 8 bases that match TRBD1. The CDR3 extends over 15 amino acids. Germline CDR1 is MDHEN and CDR2 is SYDVKM. J was trimmed by 3 bases and V by 5 bases; bases with no gene match: 8. The CDR3 nucleotides read TGTGCCAGCAGTGGACAGGGACAGTTTTACACTGAAGCTTTCTTT. It specifies CASSGQGQFYTEAFF.

The chain uses TRBV7-2 and TRBJ2-7; 11 bases align to TRBD2. In germline, CDR1 is SGHTA, CDR2 FQGNSA. The J segment lost 2 bases and the V segment lost 4 bases, leaving 4 bases of the junction unmatched. This CDR3 region has 15 residues. The CDR3: CASSSGTSGPYEQYF. The CDR3 nucleotides are TGTGCCAGCAGCTCGGGGACTAGCGGACCCTACGAGCAGTACTTC.

This chain connects TRBV28 to TRBJ1-2, with TRBD1 as a possible D gene (6 bases). The CDR3 is 15 residues long. The germline V gene encodes CDR1 MDHEN and CDR2 SYDVKM. V gave up 4 bases and J gave up 8 bases, with 20 bases separating them. CDR3 loop: CASSSPRGGGYGYTF. CDR3 DNA: TGTGCCAGCAGTTCGCCCAGAGGCGGGGGCTACGGCTACACCTTC.

The chain joins TRBV3-1 (or the pseudogene TRBV3-2) to TRBJ2-5; 9 nucleotides agree with TRBD2. Germline V gene data show CDR1 as LGHDT and CDR2 as YNNKEL (reference sequence). This CDR3 is built from 16 residues. V shed 0 bases and J 2 bases; nucleotides not matched to a gene: 4. CDR3 residues: CASSQDVTSGQETQYF. In DNA form, the CDR3 reads TGTGCCAGCAGCCAAGACGTTACTAGCGGGCAAGAGACCCAGTACTTC.

The rearrangement joins TRBV19 to TRBJ2-2; maybe TRBD1 (5 bases). V was clipped by 2 bases and J by 0 bases, with 10 bases between them. Germline V gene lookup returns CDR1 LNHDA and CDR2 SQIVND (reference sequence). The CDR3 sequence is 16 residues long. The CDR3 is CASSIPGKTNTGELFF. The DNA for the CDR3 is TGTGCCAGTAGTATACCAGGGAAAACGAACACCGGGGAGCTGTTTTTT.

Of note for this clone: Other DNA sequences from this sample encode an identical CDR3 as well. This chain uses TRBV11-2 with TRBJ2-2; D gene unclear. In germline, CDR1 is SGHAT, CDR2 FQNNGV. The CDR3 spans 14 residues. Trimming stripped 2 bases from V and 6 bases from J, with 10 bases between. The CDR3 spells CASSLLAGSGELFF. For the CDR3, the DNA is TGTGCCAGCAGCTTACTCGCAGGTTCCGGGGAGCTGTTTTTT.

The chain uses TRBV27 and TRBJ1-3, with D perhaps matching TRBD1 (6 bases). V gave up 6 bases and J gave up 0 bases, with 12 bases separating them. CDR1 and CDR2 (germline): MNHEY, SMNVEV (reference sequence). The CDR3 length is 15 residues. CDR3 loop: CASSSRDNSGNTIYF. The CDR3 DNA sequence: TGTGCCAGCAGCAGCCGGGACAACTCTGGAAACACCATATATTTT.

The chain links TRBV27 to TRBJ1-2; TRBD1 is a possible D gene (5 bases). The V gene lost 2 bases and the J gene lost 7 bases, with 14 bases spanning the gap. CDR3 size: 14 residues. Looked up from germline, CDR1 is MNHEY and CDR2 is SMNVEV (reference sequence). CDR3 in amino acids: CASSLREGMGGYTF. CDR3 coding DNA: TGTGCCAGCAGTTTACGGGAGGGGATGGGTGGCTACACCTTC.